The rows below give T cell receptor beta chains drawn from one sample of a study of blood T cell repertoires in COVID-19. Sequencing used immunoSEQ multiplex PCR; TCRdb keeps in-frame clones, though not all of them. The sample lists about 64,000 clones; 80% to 90% were seen once. The sample consisted of peripheral blood. These receptor sequences come from a woman aged 60-75 years with COVID-19, enrolled during active disease. The CDR3 runs from the conserved cysteine through the conserved F or W. The D gene is left open where the match is weak. The size field is filled for only some rows; it gives once, few, many or a size class.

>TRBJ1-3|-|TRBV5-6|-
CASSLPPNLSGNTIYF
TGTGCCAGCAGCTTACCTCCTAACCTCTCTGGAAACACCATATATTTT
>TRBJ2-3|-|TRBV24-1|TRBD2
CATSELGTSGSDTQYF
TGTGCCACCAGTGAACTTGGGACTAGCGGGTCAGATACGCAGTATTTT
>TRBJ2-1|-|TRBV9|-
CASSVTGRRGNEQFF
TGTGCCAGCAGCGTAACCGGGAGGAGGGGGAATGAGCAGTTCTTC
>TRBJ2-5|-|TRBV12-3/TRBV12-4|-
CASSFGLGGTQYF
TGTGCCAGCAGTTTCGGGTTAGGAGGGACCCAGTACTTC
>TRBJ2-5|-|TRBV11-2|TRBD2
CASRSGGLGTQYF
TGTGCCAGCAGGTCGGGGGGGCTTGGGACCCAGTACTTC
>TRBJ1-4|-|TRBV7-9|-
CASSLAAFNEKLFF
TGTGCCAGCAGCTTAGCAGCGTTTAATGAAAAACTGTTTTTT
>TRBJ1-1|-|TRBV7-8|-
CASSLGGRHTEAFF
TGTGCCAGCAGCTTAGGCGGTAGACACACTGAAGCTTTCTTT
>TRBJ1-5|-|TRBV6-5|-
CASSHGGLGNQPQHF
TGTGCCAGCAGCCACGGGGGGCTCGGCAATCAGCCCCAGCATTTT
>TRBJ1-3|few|TRBV30|-
CAWSVTGGNTIYF
TGTGCCTGGAGTGTAACAGGTGGAAACACCATATATTTT
>TRBJ2-2|-|TRBV4-1|TRBD1
CASSQDTLTGWSTGELFF
TGCGCCAGCAGCCAGGACACATTGACAGGGTGGAGCACCGGGGAGCTGTTTTTT
>TRBJ1-3|-|TRBV29-1|-
CSVGHRSGNTIYF
TGCAGCGTTGGGCATCGATCTGGAAACACCATATATTTT
>TRBJ1-2|-|TRBV30|-
CAWIAGGANYGYTF
TGTGCCTGGATTGCGGGGGGAGCTAACTATGGCTACACCTTC
>TRBJ2-7|-|TRBV19|TRBD2
CASSIPSGATYEQYF
TGTGCCAGTAGTATCCCTAGCGGGGCCACCTACGAGCAGTACTTC
>TRBJ2-5|-|TRBV7-8|-
CASSVVRGGPGTQYF
TGTGCCAGCAGCGTTGTGAGGGGGGGCCCTGGGACCCAGTACTTC
>TRBJ2-5|-|TRBV7-2|-
CASSGGYQETQYF
TGTGCCAGCAGCGGGGGGTACCAAGAGACCCAGTACTTC
>TRBJ2-2|few|TRBV7-9|TRBD1
CASSFPRQGETGELFF
TGTGCCAGCAGCTTTCCGAGACAGGGGGAAACCGGGGAGCTGTTTTTT
>TRBJ2-7|-|TRBV15|TRBD1
CATSRVPGTGPYEQYF
TGTGCCACCAGCAGAGTCCCCGGGACAGGTCCTTACGAGCAGTACTTC
>TRBJ2-3|few|TRBV19|TRBD1
CASGEQGMSTDTQYF
TGTGCCAGTGGGGAACAGGGGATGAGCACAGATACGCAGTATTTT
>TRBJ2-3|-|TRBV19|TRBD1
CASSPRQGASEMGTQYF
TGTGCCAGTAGTCCCCGACAGGGGGCGAGTGAGATGGGAACGCAGTATTTT
>TRBJ1-3|-|TRBV30|-
CAWSEWGVGNTIYF
TGTGCCTGGAGTGAGTGGGGGGTCGGAAACACCATATATTTT
>TRBJ1-2|-|TRBV7-2|TRBD1
CASIPGTGTYGYTF
TGTGCCAGCATCCCCGGGACAGGGACCTATGGCTACACCTTC
>TRBJ2-7|-|TRBV28|TRBD2
CASSVSGRSGEQYF
TGTGCCAGCAGCGTTAGCGGGAGAAGTGGCGAGCAGTACTTC
>TRBJ1-1|-|TRBV5-5|-
CASSLSGVTEAFF
TGTGCCAGCAGCCTCTCGGGGGTCACTGAAGCTTTCTTT
>TRBJ1-5|-|TRBV6-5|-
CASKNRDSNQPQHF
TGTGCCAGCAAAAACAGGGACAGCAATCAGCCCCAGCATTTT
>TRBJ2-2|-|TRBV19|-
CASSIDVGELFF
TGTGCCAGTAGTATAGACGTCGGGGAGCTGTTTTTT
>TRBJ2-1|-|TRBV4-3|-
CASSQGFAGAYNEQFF
TGCGCCAGCAGCCAAGGGTTCGCGGGGGCTTACAATGAGCAGTTCTTC
>TRBJ2-7|-|TRBV28|-
CASSGGTDGYEQYF
TGTGCCAGCAGTGGGGGGACCGACGGCTACGAGCAGTACTTC
>TRBJ2-1|-|TRBV5-4|TRBD2
CASSFLTSDEQFF
TGTGCCAGCAGCTTCTTGACTAGCGATGAGCAGTTCTTC
>TRBJ2-7|-|TRBV30|-
CAWSENRLSYEQYF
TGTGCCTGGAGTGAAAACAGGCTCTCCTACGAGCAGTACTTC
>TRBJ1-2|-|TRBV6-5|-
CASSYSLDSHYGYTF
TGTGCCAGCAGTTATAGCTTGGACAGCCATTATGGCTACACCTTC
>TRBJ1-5|-|TRBV23-1|-
CASSHPPGHNQPQHF
TGCGCCAGCAGTCACCCCCCAGGCCATAATCAGCCCCAGCATTTT
>TRBJ2-3|-|TRBV4-1|-
CASSQAGGGSTDTQYF
TGCGCCAGCAGCCAAGCGGGCGGGGGCAGCACAGATACGCAGTATTTT
>TRBJ1-1|-|TRBV12-5|-
CASGLGSMNTEAFF
TGTGCTAGTGGACTGGGCTCCATGAACACTGAAGCTTTCTTT
>TRBJ2-2|-|TRBV10-1|-
CASSESSNTGELFF
TGCGCCAGCAGCGAGAGCTCGAACACCGGGGAGCTGTTTTTT
>TRBJ1-5|-|TRBV6-1|-
CASSEGGGGGNQPQHF
TGTGCCAGCAGTGAAGGTGGCGGGGGCGGCAATCAGCCCCAGCATTTT
>TRBJ1-1|-|TRBV29-1|TRBD1
CSSETGGGTEAFF
TGCAGCTCAGAAACAGGGGGAGGCACTGAAGCTTTCTTT
>TRBJ2-6|-|TRBV7-2|-
CASSLAYSGANVLTF
TGTGCCAGCAGCTTAGCGTACTCTGGGGCCAACGTCCTGACTTTC
>TRBJ2-3|-|TRBV5-8|TRBD1
CASSTGQGTTTDTQYF
TGTGCCAGCAGCACCGGACAGGGAACAACCACAGATACGCAGTATTTT
>TRBJ2-1|-|TRBV7-2|-
CASSHRPGFRSSYNEQFF
TGTGCCAGCAGCCACAGACCGGGATTTAGAAGCTCCTACAATGAGCAGTTCTTC
>TRBJ1-5|once|TRBV7-2|-
CASSRTGESNQPQHF
TGTGCCAGCAGCCGTACGGGGGAGAGCAATCAGCCCCAGCATTTT
>TRBJ1-1|-|TRBV10-3|-
CAISVQDSNTEAFF
TGTGCCATCAGCGTTCAAGACAGTAACACTGAAGCTTTCTTT
>TRBJ1-2|-|TRBV21-1|-
CASSCVRGEGYGYTF
TGTGCCAGCAGCTGCGTCCGGGGGGAGGGCTATGGCTACACCTTC
>TRBJ2-1|-|TRBV19|TRBD2
CASSIDSGNLYNEQFF
TGTGCCAGTAGTATAGATAGCGGGAACCTCTACAATGAGCAGTTCTTC
>TRBJ2-3|-|TRBV6-5|-
CASSYRLADTQYF
TGTGCCAGCAGTTACCGTCTCGCAGATACGCAGTATTTT
>TRBJ2-7|few|TRBV28|TRBD2
CASSLWTAGEDEQYF
TGTGCCAGCAGTTTATGGACAGCGGGAGAGGACGAGCAGTACTTC
>TRBJ2-1|-|TRBV5-4|TRBD2
CASTFGAERGGIYNEQFF
TGTGCCAGCACCTTCGGGGCAGAGCGGGGGGGCATCTACAATGAGCAGTTCTTC
>TRBJ2-7|-|TRBV6-5|TRBD1
CASRRGTGTYYEQYF
TGTGCCAGCAGACGCGGGACAGGGACTTATTACGAGCAGTACTTC
>TRBJ2-7|-|TRBV5-1|-
CASSRNPGVSYEQYF
TGCGCCAGCAGCCGCAACCCAGGCGTCTCCTACGAGCAGTACTTC
>TRBJ1-5|-|TRBV12-3/TRBV12-4|-
CATMEGSNQPQHF
TGTGCCACCATGGAGGGAAGCAATCAGCCCCAGCATTTT
>TRBJ1-2|-|TRBV7-9|-
CASSLGPGYTF
TGTGCCAGCTCACTAGGCCCTGGCTACACCTTC
>TRBJ1-6|-|TRBV9|-
CASSQQGSYSPLHF
TGTGCCAGCAGCCAACAGGGTAGTTATTCACCCCTCCACTTT
>TRBJ2-6|-|TRBV6-5|TRBD2
CASTGGASGANVLTF
TGTGCCAGCACCGGGGGGGCCTCTGGGGCCAACGTCCTGACTTTC
>TRBJ1-5|-|TRBV9|-
CASSPGWSNQPQHF
TGTGCCAGCAGTCCAGGGTGGAGCAATCAGCCCCAGCATTTT
>TRBJ1-1|-|TRBV6-5|TRBD1
CASSNRDRGTEAFF
TGTGCCAGCAGTAACCGGGACAGGGGGACTGAAGCTTTCTTT